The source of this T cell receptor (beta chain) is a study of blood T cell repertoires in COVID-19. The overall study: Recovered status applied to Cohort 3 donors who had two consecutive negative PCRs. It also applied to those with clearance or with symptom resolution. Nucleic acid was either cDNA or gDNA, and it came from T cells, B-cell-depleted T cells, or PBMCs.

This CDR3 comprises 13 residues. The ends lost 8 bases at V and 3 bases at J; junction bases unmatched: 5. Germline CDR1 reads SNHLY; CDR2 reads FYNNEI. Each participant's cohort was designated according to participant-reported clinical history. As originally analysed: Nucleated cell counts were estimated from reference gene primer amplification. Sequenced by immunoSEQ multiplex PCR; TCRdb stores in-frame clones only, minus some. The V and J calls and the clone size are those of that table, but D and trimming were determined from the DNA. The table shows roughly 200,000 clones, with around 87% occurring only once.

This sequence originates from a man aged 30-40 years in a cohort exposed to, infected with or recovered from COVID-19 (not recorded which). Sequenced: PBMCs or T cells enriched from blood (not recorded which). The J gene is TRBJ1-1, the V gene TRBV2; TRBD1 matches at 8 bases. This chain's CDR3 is CASGNRGDTEAFF. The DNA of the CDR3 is TGTGCCAGCGGGAACAGGGGGGACACTGAAGCTTTCTTT.